The 10 T cell receptor beta chains below were found in one sample sequenced in a study of lymphopenia after photon versus proton radiotherapy. Using immunoSEQ multiplex PCR, the repertoire was profiled, and TCRdb retains in-frame clones only, with some absent. The repertoire holds around 19,000 clones, with 92% as singletons. Material: peripheral blood, obtained from a patient treated with photon-based radiotherapy. The receptors were gathered from a woman in her forties with cholangiocarcinoma.

This chain uses TRBV11-3 with TRBJ2-7, with D maybe TRBD1 (6 bases). V lost 5 bases and J lost 2, with 13 bases in between. The CDR3 extends over 14 amino acids. Germline CDR1 is SGHNT and CDR2 is YENEEA. CDR3 sequence reads: CASSPGQNTYEQYF. The CDR3 nucleotides read TGTGCCAGCAGCCCCGGACAGAATACCTACGAGCAGTACTTC. Full variable domain (missing parts from reference TRBV11-3 and TRBJ2-7): EAGVVQSPRYKIIEKKQPVAFWCNPISGHNTLYWYLQNLGQGPELLIRYENEEAVDDSQLPKDRFSAERLKGVDSTLKIQPAELGDSAVYLCASSPGQNTYEQYFGPGTRLTVT.

The chain has TRBV4-2 and TRBJ1-2; D call uncertain. The V end was cut by 1 base, the J end by 6 bases, with 3 bases between. The V gene's germline CDR1 is LGHNA and CDR2 YNFKEQ. The CDR3 is 11 residues long. This CDR3 reads CASSQGHGYTF. Here the CDR3 DNA reads TGTGCCAGCAGCCAAGGGCATGGCTACACCTTC.

The CDR3 loop reads CASSEALGVGNEQFF. CDR3 DNA sequence: TGTGCCAGCAGTGAAGCGCTCGGAGTCGGCAATGAGCAGTTCTTC. The chain has TRBV2 and TRBJ2-1; unclear D gene. CDR1 and CDR2 from the germline V gene are SNHLY and FYNNEI. Trimming took 0 bases from V and 6 from J, leaving 12 bases between them. The CDR3 contains 15 residues. Based on the CDR3 plus reference TRBV2 and TRBJ2-1, the full variable domain is EPEVTQTPSHQVTQMGQEVILRCVPISNHLYFYWYRQILGQKVEFLVSFYNNEISEKSEIFDDQFSVERPDGSNFTLKIRSTKLEDSAMYFCASSEALGVGNEQFFGPGTRLTVL.

The chain employs TRBV23-1 and TRBJ1-2; possibly TRBD1 for D (5 bases). Being an ORF, TRBV23-1 has a function that is uncertain. Between the trimmed V and J ends, which lost 8 bases and 4 bases, there was a span of 20 bases. This CDR3 contains 15 residues. In DNA form, the CDR3 reads TGCGCCAGCTCGCGCCGCTTCAGGGAAATCTATGGCTACACCTTC. Translation: CASSRRFREIYGYTF.

The J gene is TRBJ1-4, the V gene TRBV6-1, with 7 bases fitting TRBD1. Trimming removed 8 bases from V and 3 bases from J; junction bases left unmatched: 3. The CDR3 has 13 residues. Germline V CDR1 and CDR2: MNHNS, SASEGT. Written as DNA, the CDR3 is TGTGCCAGCGTTACAGGGGCTAATGAAAAACTGTTTTTT. Its protein is CASVTGANEKLFF.

V is TRBV19 and J is TRBJ1-2; D is perhaps TRBD1 (5 bases). Germline CDR1 LNHDA, CDR2 SQIVND (reference sequence). V lost 4 bases to trimming and J lost 6 bases, with 18 bases between them. The CDR3 spans 15 residues. The CDR3 reads CASSTPPGAVDGYTF. Here the CDR3 DNA reads TGTGCCAGTAGTACCCCTCCCGGGGCAGTCGATGGCTACACCTTC.

CDR3 sequence: CASSLGDTEIGELFF. In DNA, the CDR3 is TGTGCCAGTAGTTTGGGGGACACGGAGATCGGGGAGCTGTTTTTT. This chain joins TRBV19 and TRBJ2-2; possibly TRBD1 for D (6 bases). The CDR3 has 15 amino acids. With 5 bases removed from V and 7 bases from J, the gap between germline ends came to 17 bases. Germline V gives CDR1 LNHDA, CDR2 SQIVND (reference sequence).

The rearrangement links TRBV5-4 to TRBJ1-5; D is unclear. Germline CDR1 reads SGHNT; CDR2 reads YYREEE (reference sequence). This CDR3 is 15 amino acids long. Between the trimmed V and J ends, which lost 6 bases and 0 bases, there was a span of 13 bases. The chain's CDR3 is CASTSDLYSNQPQHF. In DNA, the CDR3 is TGTGCCAGCACCTCGGATTTATATAGCAATCAGCCCCAGCATTTT. The full variable domain, its missing parts supplied by reference TRBV5-4 and TRBJ1-5, is ETGVTQSPTHLIKTRGQQVTLRCSSQSGHNTVSWYQQALGQGPQFIFQYYREEENGRGNFPPRFSGLQFPNYSSELNVNALELDDSALYLCASTSDLYSNQPQHFGDGTRLSIL.

The rearrangement links TRBV18 to TRBJ2-6; possible D gene TRBD2, 6 bases. The V and J ends lost 2 bases and 0 bases respectively, with 11 bases between them. CDR3 size: 17 residues. Per germline, CDR1 KGHSH and CDR2 LQKENI. This CDR3 is CASSPIGGTSGANVLTF. As DNA, the CDR3 is TGTGCCAGCTCACCAATTGGAGGGACCTCTGGGGCCAACGTCCTGACTTTC.

The chain couples TRBV19 to TRBJ2-6, with D unclear. CDR3 length: 15 amino acids. Trimming left V 6 bases short and J 2 bases short, with 11 bases between. Germline CDR1 is LNHDA and CDR2 is SQIVND (reference sequence). CDR3 sequence (DNA): TGTGCCAGTAGCTCAGAGAGCACTGGGGCCAACGTCCTGACTTTC. As protein: CASSSESTGANVLTF.